The 27 T cell receptor beta chains listed next were all sequenced from one sample in a study of cytomegalovirus exposure and HLA in healthy donors. It was with 60 Vbeta and 13 Jbeta primers that the PCR ran. Using immunoSEQ multiplex PCR, the repertoire was profiled, and TCRdb retains in-frame clones only, with some absent. The sample shows some 150,000 clones, approximately 80% of them seen only once. The specimen sequenced was PBMCs. These receptors originate from a woman aged 50 to 60 in good health and CMV-seropositive.

The chain couples TRBV30 to TRBJ1-6; maybe TRBD1 (6 bases). CDR1 is GTSNPN, CDR2 SVGIG, per germline (reference sequence). The CDR3 is 13 amino acids. The ends were cut back, 1 base at V and 16 bases at J, with 17 bases in the middle. The CDR3 DNA is TGTGCCTGGAGTGCAGGAAAGGGGGGGGATCTCCACTTT. Protein product: CAWSAGKGGDLHF.

Of note for this clone: One end of the junction fails to match germline, which may point to a read error. The rearrangement joins TRBV7-9 to TRBJ1-2; 9 bases map to TRBD1. The CDR3 covers 10 residues. The V gene's germline CDR1 is SEHNR and CDR2 FQNEAQ (reference sequence). The CDR3 is CSSSPGTGSF. The DNA for the CDR3 is TGTTCCAGCAGCCCGGGGACAGGGTCGTTC.

The V call is TRBV7-2, the J call TRBJ2-7, with D possibly matching TRBD1 (5 bases). Germline V gene lookup returns CDR1 SGHTA and CDR2 FQGNSA. The CDR3 length is 15 residues. Between the trimmed V and J ends, which lost 0 bases and 1 base, there was a span of 10 bases. CDR3 protein: CASSLAGVGSYEQYF. The CDR3 nucleotides read TGTGCCAGCAGCTTAGCAGGGGTAGGGTCCTACGAGCAGTACTTC. The whole variable domain, remainder taken from reference TRBV7-2 and TRBJ2-7, is GAGVSQSPSNKVTEKGKDVELRCDPISGHTALYWYRQSLGQGLEFLIYFQGNSAPDKSGLPSDRFSAERTGGSVSTLTIQRTQQEDSAVYLCASSLAGVGSYEQYFGPGTRLTVT.

The gene calls are TRBV10-1 and TRBJ1-2; D uncertain. Germline V lookup: CDR1 WNHNN, CDR2 SYGVQD (reference sequence). The CDR3 loop spans 12 amino acids. CDR3 nucleotides: TGCCCACAGAAGAATATTAACTATGGCTACACCTTC. This gives the protein CPQKNINYGYTF.

The table lists this clone with a count of one. The chain recombines TRBV10-3 with TRBJ2-5; TRBD2 aligns across 7 bases. Germline V gene lookup returns CDR1 ENHRY and CDR2 SYGVKD. J was trimmed by 4 bases and V by 4 bases; bases with no gene match: 9. The CDR3 runs to 15 residues. The CDR3 nucleotides read TGTGCCATCAGTGTCGGGGCGGGAGCGGCAGAGACCCAGTACTTC. This gives the protein CAISVGAGAAETQYF.

The chain employs TRBV7-2 and TRBJ1-4; no definite D call. V was pared by 3 bases and J by 13 bases, with 12 bases between. CDR1 is SGHTA and CDR2 is FQGNSA in the germline V gene. There are 12 residues in the CDR3. Here the CDR3 reads CASSFQESGLFF. The CDR3 DNA reads as TGTGCCAGCAGCTTCCAAGAGAGTGGACTGTTTTTT.

This clone was recorded a few times. V usage is TRBV7-2 and J usage is TRBJ1-2; D unresolved. V lost 5 bases and J 4 bases, leaving 8 bases between the germline ends. The CDR3 consists of 12 residues. Per germline, CDR1 SGHTA and CDR2 FQGNSA. CDR3 DNA sequence: TGTGCCAGCAGCCCTCCGGGCTATGGCTACACCTTC. It codes for CASSPPGYGYTF.

The chain links TRBV10-1 to TRBJ2-3; maybe TRBD2 (5 bases). The V end was cut by 2 bases, the J end by 5 bases, with 11 bases between. CDR3 size: 14 residues. The germline V gene encodes CDR1 WNHNN and CDR2 SYGVQD (reference sequence). CDR3 nucleotide sequence: TGCGCCAGCAGTGAGGGGCTAGCCGAAGATACGCAGTATTTT. This translates into CASSEGLAEDTQYF.

The V call is TRBV7-2, the J call TRBJ1-3, with 8 bases lining up with TRBD1. The CDR3 contains 15 residues. J lost 6 bases, V lost 5 bases, and 9 bases had no gene match. Germline V gene lookup returns CDR1 SGHTA and CDR2 FQGNSA. CDR3 in amino acids: CASSQRTGKENTIYF. The CDR3 DNA is TGTGCCAGCAGCCAACGGACAGGGAAGGAAAACACCATATATTTT.

The CDR3 DNA reads as TGTGCCAGCAGTGAATACGAGGGCAGGGAGGCAGATACGCAGTATTTT. Protein sequence: CASSEYEGREADTQYF. The rearrangement joins TRBV25-1 to TRBJ2-3, with a tentative D call TRBD2 (6 bases). V was cut by 0 bases and J by 4 bases, with 14 bases left in between. Per germline, CDR1 MGHDK and CDR2 SYGVNS. The CDR3 runs to 16 residues.

The table lists this clone with a count of one. V gene TRBV7-3 combines with J gene TRBJ2-3; a possible D gene is TRBD2 (5 bases). The CDR3 extends over 16 amino acids. V gave up 4 bases and J gave up 2 bases, with 16 bases separating them. CDR1 is SGHTA and CDR2 is FQGTGA in the germline V gene. This chain's CDR3 is CASSSRPGLNTDTQYF. The CDR3 DNA reads as TGTGCCAGCAGCTCCAGACCCGGACTTAACACAGATACGCAGTATTTT.

This clone appeared a single time. CDR3 region: CAARQATQRNEQFF. The CDR3 bases are TGTGCCGCTCGACAGGCCACCCAGAGAAATGAGCAGTTCTTC. The chain links TRBV6-5 to TRBJ2-1; D perhaps matches TRBD1 (6 bases). With 11 bases removed from V and 7 bases from J, the gap between germline ends came to 21 bases. CDR1 and CDR2 from the germline V gene are MNHEY and SVGAGI. The CDR3 loop spans 14 amino acids.

This clone has only a few counts. Its ends do not fully match the called genes, so a read error is possible. The chain's CDR3 is CSSSTSSYEQYF. The CDR3 bases are TGTTCCAGCTCTACTTCATCCTACGAGCAGTACTTC. The chain joins TRBV7-9 to TRBJ2-7; D unresolved. This CDR3 is 12 amino acids long. Germline assignment: CDR1 SEHNR and CDR2 FQNEAQ (reference sequence).

The chain employs TRBV30 and TRBJ1-4; 7 bases match TRBD1. Looked up from germline, CDR1 is GTSNPN and CDR2 is SVGIG (reference sequence). J was trimmed by 7 bases and V by 0 bases; bases with no gene match: 8. CDR3 size: 15 residues. The CDR3, as DNA: TGTGCCTGGAGTGTACTAGTAGGGGGCAGTGAAAAACTGTTTTTT. As protein: CAWSVLVGGSEKLFF.

The chain carries TRBV2 and TRBJ2-6, with D maybe TRBD1 (6 bases). V was pared by 7 bases and J by 1 base, with 14 bases between. This CDR3 has 16 amino acids. Per the germline V gene, CDR1 is SNHLY and CDR2 is FYNNEI. This CDR3 is CASTMDSYSGANVLTF. For the CDR3, the DNA is TGTGCCAGCACCATGGACAGCTATTCTGGGGCCAACGTCCTGACTTTC.

The rearrangement uses TRBV7-9 and TRBJ1-2; possibly TRBD1 for D (6 bases). From germline, CDR1 is SEHNR and CDR2 FQNEAQ (reference sequence). The CDR3 is made up of 16 amino acids. Trimming shortened V by 0 bases and J by 3 bases, and 14 bases separated the two germline ends. CDR3 region: CASSLAREGVDYGYTF. The CDR3, as DNA: TGTGCCAGCAGCTTAGCGCGGGAGGGGGTTGACTATGGCTACACCTTC.

This chain joins TRBV6-6 and TRBJ2-5, with 7 bases fitting TRBD2. The CDR3 has 15 amino acids. The V and J ends lost 3 bases and 0 bases, in that order; junction bases with no gene match: 4. Germline V gene lookup returns CDR1 MNHNY and CDR2 SVGAGI (reference sequence). The CDR3 loop reads CASSYGGGDQETQYF. The CDR3 region has the DNA TGTGCCAGCAGTTATGGCGGGGGTGACCAAGAGACCCAGTACTTC.

The chain couples TRBV7-3 to TRBJ2-2; 10 bases are shared with TRBD1. Germline CDR1 reads SGHTA; CDR2 reads FQGTGA. The CDR3 has 20 residues. Trimming took 4 bases from V and 7 from J; bases not matched to a gene: 21. Written as DNA, the CDR3 is TGTGCCAGCAGCTATTATCCTACTCCCGGGACAGGGGCTATGGTCGGGGAGCTGTTTTTT. It yields the protein CASSYYPTPGTGAMVGELFF. The full variable domain, completed using reference TRBV7-3 and TRBJ2-2, is GAGVSQTPSNKVTEKGKYVELRCDPISGHTALYWYRQSLGQGPEFLIYFQGTGAADDSGLPNDRFFAVRPEGSVSTLKIQRTERGDSAVYLCASSYYPTPGTGAMVGELFFGEGSRLTVL.

The chain carries TRBV28 and TRBJ1-1; D is unclear. CDR3 length: 14 amino acids. Trimming took 7 bases from V and 0 from J, leaving 12 bases between them. Germline lookup yields CDR1 MDHEN and CDR2 SYDVKM. The CDR3 bases are TGTGCCAGCATAAGCCCGGGAGTGAACACTGAAGCTTTCTTT. Protein: CASISPGVNTEAFF.

The chain is built from TRBV6-5 and TRBJ2-7; 8 nucleotides line up with TRBD2. Looked up from germline, CDR1 is MNHEY and CDR2 is SVGAGI. The CDR3 is made up of 12 amino acids. Trimming at V came to 6 bases and at J to 3 bases, leaving 1 base not matched to a gene. CDR3 nucleotides: TGTGCCAGCAGGGGACTAGTCTACGAGCAGTACTTC. Its protein is CASRGLVYEQYF.

The chain couples TRBV7-2 to TRBJ2-3; 9 bases agree with TRBD2. Germline assignment: CDR1 SGHTA and CDR2 FQGNSA. This CDR3 is built from 14 residues. The V and J ends lost 8 bases and 6 bases, in that order; junction bases with no gene match: 9. Here the CDR3 reads CASLNSGGWDTQYF. The CDR3 DNA follows: TGTGCCAGCCTAAATAGCGGGGGCTGGGATACGCAGTATTTT.

This clone was observed a single time. The chain links TRBV29-1 to TRBJ2-7; 13 positions match TRBD2. V lost 2 bases and J lost 10; bases outside the gene matches: 5. Germline values: CDR1 SQVTM, CDR2 ANQGSEA. The CDR3 is made up of 13 amino acids. CDR3 coding DNA: TGCAGCGTTGAAAGCCGGACTAGCGGGGGCCAGTACTTC. Its protein is CSVESRTSGGQYF.

V and J are TRBV5-1 and TRBJ2-1, with 11 nucleotides matching TRBD2. Germline V gene data show CDR1 as SGHRS and CDR2 as YFSETQ. Trimming took 6 bases from V and 7 from J; bases not matched to a gene: 9. The CDR3 consists of 15 residues. CDR3 residues: CASIGLAGGGNEQFF. The CDR3 nucleotides read TGCGCCAGCATAGGGCTAGCGGGAGGAGGGAATGAGCAGTTCTTC.

The chain uses TRBV18 and TRBJ2-2, with D possibly being TRBD2 (5 bases). CDR1 is KGHSH, CDR2 LQKENI, per germline. The CDR3 consists of 14 residues. V was shortened by 5 bases and J by 4 bases, with 11 bases between the two germline ends. The CDR3 bases are TGTGCCAGCTCATCTCTAGAGGGCACCGGGGAGCTGTTTTTT. Translation gives CASSSLEGTGELFF.

Written as DNA, the CDR3 is TGTGCCATCAGCCCGCTGGGCGGGATCGGCACAGATACGCAGTATTTT. Translating it yields CAISPLGGIGTDTQYF. The chain recombines TRBV10-3 with TRBJ2-3; the D gene is possibly TRBD2 (6 bases). Per germline, CDR1 ENHRY and CDR2 SYGVKD. The CDR3 totals 16 residues. V was trimmed by 6 bases and J by 1 base, leaving 17 bases between them.

As DNA, the CDR3 is TGTGCCAGCAGTACCACGGGACAGCTTTCTGGCTACACCTTC. Its protein is CASSTTGQLSGYTF. V and J are TRBV28 and TRBJ1-2, with 7 nucleotides matching TRBD1. This CDR3 region has 14 residues. Per the germline V gene, CDR1 is MDHEN and CDR2 is SYDVKM. After removal of 5 bases from V and 7 bases from J, the junction contained 10 bases not matched to a gene.

The chain joins TRBV6-4 to TRBJ2-4; tentatively, D is TRBD2 (5 bases). Trimming cost V 0 bases and J 9 bases, with 9 bases left between them. This CDR3 spans 13 amino acids. Germline lookup yields CDR1 MRHNA and CDR2 SNTAGT. CDR3 sequence (DNA): TGTGCCAGCAGTGACTCAACTAGGAGCATTCAGTACTTC. It specifies CASSDSTRSIQYF.